This entry describes one TCR beta chain. This entry comes from a study of blood T cell repertoires in COVID-19. The Seattle site enrolled patients during active infection and followed them longitudinally. Assay: immunoSEQ multiplex PCR; the TCRdb copy retains only in-frame clones and omits some. The sample carries about half a million clones, 80% to 90% recorded once. The germline V and J ends were trimmed by 2 bases and 1 base, with 15 bases remaining between them. Germline V gives CDR1 MDHEN, CDR2 SYDVKM. This CDR3 contains 17 residues. The TCR was taken from a man aged 18 to 29 with COVID-19, enrolled during active disease. The chain carries TRBV28 and TRBJ1-5; possibly TRBD1 for D (5 bases). The source material was peripheral blood. The CDR3 DNA reads TGTGCCAGCAGTTTAACGCGGGACTCGGGGAGCAATCAGCCCCAGCATTTT. This sequence encodes CASSLTRDSGSNQPQHF.